The present entry profiles one TCR beta chain with its context. It lacks a known antigen. No clone much larger than this one lies a single base away; base qualities are absent. Reading from cysteine to phenylalanine, the CDR3 counts 12 amino acids. The kept DNA is CDR3 alone, 36 bases in frame from the first base. According to the germline V gene, CDR1 reads SQVTM and CDR2 reads ANQGSEA. V gives up 5 bases and J gives up 1 base, and the segment between their germline ends measures 9 bases. These data come from a study of response to subunit inactivated influenza vaccine (dated by TCRdb to between 2017 and 2018). General notes on the study: The study used deep quantitative T cell receptor repertoire profiling to track responses to a trivalent subunit inactivated influenza vaccine.

The library relied on RT-PCR. The instrument given in TCRdb is Illumina HiSeq 2500. TCRdb reprocessed the public reads (quality trimming at Q25 with fastp, clone calling with MiXCR) and kept in-frame beta chains. Rows matching on CDR3 protein sequence are summarized as one entry with the most common DNA and genes. For this sample there are about 530,000 distinct CDR3 sequences; 12% appear just once. The ten biggest clones cover roughly 10% of the sample. The research as a whole found: According to the authors, only a limited number of new T cells may be recruited by each seasonal influenza vaccination.

The sample here was PBMCs from blood, taken on the day of vaccination. The chain employs TRBV29-1 and TRBJ2-7; TRBD1 could be the D gene, as 5 bases match. The sequence derives from a man in his forties or fifties who received an inactivated influenza vaccine. Donor details come from another sample of the same person, matched by shared clones. The DNA sequence is TGCAGCGTTTGGACACAATCCTACGAGCAGTACTTC. Translated, it gives CSVWTQSYEQYF.